This T cell receptor beta chain was found in a study of blood T cells in healthy people across ages. Findings of the study overall: Donor CMV status was unknown, possibly confounding expanded clonotype changes. Compared with aged donors, long-lived donors showed fewer expanded clones, suggesting selection.

The use of a sample-barcoded 5' primer and a J-beta primer mix characterized a second PCR of about 7 to 12 cycles. Via MiXCR, TCRdb re-called the 5' RACE reads, giving one row per CDR3 protein. The sample includes 1.2 million to 1.5 million distinct CDR3 sequences, 45% to 70% seen only once; the top ten take more than 6%. Regarding this clonotype: What it recognizes is unknown.

Extraction of total RNA produced a minimum of 6 micrograms from each sample. Trimming took off 8 bases at V and 10 bases at J, with 6 bases between the two ends. Germline V gene data show CDR1 as MNHNY and CDR2 as SVGAGI (reference sequence). The CDR3 runs 9 residues. The chain has TRBV6-6 and TRBJ1-5; D gene ambiguous. The clonotype comes from a man younger than 30 in good health. Sequencing was performed on blood. The CDR3 nucleotides read TGTGCCAGCGGGTATCCCCAGCATTTT. Translated: CASGYPQHF.